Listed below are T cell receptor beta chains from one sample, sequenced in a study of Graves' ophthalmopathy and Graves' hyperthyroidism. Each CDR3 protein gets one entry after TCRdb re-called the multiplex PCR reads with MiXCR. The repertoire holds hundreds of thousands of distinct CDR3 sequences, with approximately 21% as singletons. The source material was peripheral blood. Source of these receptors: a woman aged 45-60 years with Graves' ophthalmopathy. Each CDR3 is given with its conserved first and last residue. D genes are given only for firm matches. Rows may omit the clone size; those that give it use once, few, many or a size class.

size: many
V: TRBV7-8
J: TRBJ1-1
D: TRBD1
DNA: TGTGCCAGCAGCTTAGTACCAGGGGGGGACACTGAAGCTTTCTTT
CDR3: CASSLVPGGDTEAFF

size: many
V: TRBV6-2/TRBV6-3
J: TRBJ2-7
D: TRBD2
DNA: TGTGCCAGCAGTTACGGGTCTAGCGGAGGCTACGAGCAGTACTTC
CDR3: CASSYGSSGGYEQYF

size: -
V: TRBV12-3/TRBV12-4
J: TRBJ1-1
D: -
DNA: TGTGCCAGCAGTTCCACAGGTGTGGGCACTGAAGCTTTCTTT
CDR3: CASSSTGVGTEAFF

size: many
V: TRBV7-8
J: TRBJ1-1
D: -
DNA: TGTGCCAGCAGCTTAGCGGAGGGGAGGACTGAAGCTTTCTTT
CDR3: CASSLAEGRTEAFF

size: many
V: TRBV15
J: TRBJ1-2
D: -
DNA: TGTGCCACCAGCAGCCTCGGGGGCAGCGGCTACACCTTC
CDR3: CATSSLGGSGYTF

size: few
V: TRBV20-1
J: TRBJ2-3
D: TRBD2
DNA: TGCAGTGCCTCGCGGGTCCTAGCGGGAGGGAGCACAGATACGCAGTATTTT
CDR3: CSASRVLAGGSTDTQYF

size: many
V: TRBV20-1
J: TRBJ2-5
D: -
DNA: TGCAGTGCTAGACTCTGGGACGGCCCACAAGAGACCCAGTACTTC
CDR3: CSARLWDGPQETQYF

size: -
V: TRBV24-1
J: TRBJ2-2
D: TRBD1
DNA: TGTGCCACCAGTGACCTTAGACAGGGGGACACCGGGGAGCTGTTTTTT
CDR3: CATSDLRQGDTGELFF

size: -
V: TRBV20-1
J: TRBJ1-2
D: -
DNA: TGCAGTGCTAAGGACTCCTCAAGAAACTATGGCTACACCTTC
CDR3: CSAKDSSRNYGYTF

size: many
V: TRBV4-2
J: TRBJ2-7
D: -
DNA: TGTGCCAGCAGCCAAGAAGGGTTCAACGAGCAGTACTTC
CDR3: CASSQEGFNEQYF

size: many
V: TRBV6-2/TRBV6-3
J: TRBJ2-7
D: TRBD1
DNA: TGTGCCAGCAGTGCCAAGGGACAGGGGGCGAACGAGCAGTACTTC
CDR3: CASSAKGQGANEQYF

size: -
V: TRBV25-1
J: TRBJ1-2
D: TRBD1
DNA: TGTGCCAGCAGTGAAAAGGGGGGGACAGGCATCTATGGCTACACCTTC
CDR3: CASSEKGGTGIYGYTF

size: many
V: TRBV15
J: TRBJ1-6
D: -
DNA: TGTGCCACCAGCAGAAATTCAGAGTCACCCCTCCACTTT
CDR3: CATSRNSESPLHF

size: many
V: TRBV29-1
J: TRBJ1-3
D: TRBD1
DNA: TGCAGCGTTTCGACAGGGACAGGAAACACCATATATTTT
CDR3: CSVSTGTGNTIYF

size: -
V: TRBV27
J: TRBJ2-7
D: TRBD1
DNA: TGTGCCAGCAGTTACTCGATACGTGTTAGAGCTCCTAAGCTGCTGACAGGGGTCTACGAGCAGTACTTC
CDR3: CASSYSIRVRAPKLLTGVYEQYF

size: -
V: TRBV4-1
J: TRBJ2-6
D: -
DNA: TGCGCCAGCAGCCCCCCCCGGGGCTCTGGGGCCAACGTCCTGACTTTC
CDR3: CASSPPRGSGANVLTF

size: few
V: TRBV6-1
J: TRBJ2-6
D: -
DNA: TGTGCCAGCAGTGAAGCGCTTCGGGGCTCTGGGGCCAACGTCCTGACTTTC
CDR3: CASSEALRGSGANVLTF

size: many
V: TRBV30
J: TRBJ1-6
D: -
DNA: TGTGCCTGGACTCCCGACAGGCTGAATTCACCCCTCCACTTT
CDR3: CAWTPDRLNSPLHF

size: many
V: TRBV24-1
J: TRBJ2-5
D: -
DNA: TGTGCCACGACGGGCCCACTGGGGGAGACCCAGTACTTC
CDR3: CATTGPLGETQYF

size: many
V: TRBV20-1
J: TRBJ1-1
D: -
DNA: TGCAGTACAGCCGAAGGTACTGAAGCTTTCTTT
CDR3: CSTAEGTEAFF

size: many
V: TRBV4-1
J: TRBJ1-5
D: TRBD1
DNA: TGCGCCAGCAGCCAAAGGACAGGGGACAAGCCCCAGCATTTT
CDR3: CASSQRTGDKPQHF

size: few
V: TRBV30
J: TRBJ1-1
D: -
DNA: TGTGCCTGGAGTGTACGGCCAGCCACTGAAGCTTTCTTT
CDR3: CAWSVRPATEAFF

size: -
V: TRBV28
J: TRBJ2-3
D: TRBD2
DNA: TGTGCCAGCAGTTTTCTAGCGGGCACAGATACGCAGTATTTT
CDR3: CASSFLAGTDTQYF

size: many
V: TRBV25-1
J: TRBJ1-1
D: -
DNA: TGTGCCAGCAGTAGGCCAGGCAGGAACACTGAAGCTTTCTTT
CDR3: CASSRPGRNTEAFF

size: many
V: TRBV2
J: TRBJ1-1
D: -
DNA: TGTGCCAGCAGTGATCAAGTGAACACTGAAGCTTTCTTT
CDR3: CASSDQVNTEAFF

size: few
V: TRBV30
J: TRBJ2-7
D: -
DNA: TGTGCCTGGACTGGGCCAGAGTCCTACGAGCAGTACTTC
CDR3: CAWTGPESYEQYF

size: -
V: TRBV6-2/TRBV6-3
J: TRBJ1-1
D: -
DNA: TGTGCCAGCAGTAAGCCACCCTGGGGAACTGAAGCTTTCTTT
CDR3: CASSKPPWGTEAFF

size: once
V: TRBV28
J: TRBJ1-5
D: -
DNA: TGTGCCAGCATCCAGGGTGGCGTAAGCAATCAGCCCCAGCATTTT
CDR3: CASIQGGVSNQPQHF

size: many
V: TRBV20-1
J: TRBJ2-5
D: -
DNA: TGCAGTGCTAGGGGATTGTCGGAGTCGGAGACCCAGTACTTC
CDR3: CSARGLSESETQYF

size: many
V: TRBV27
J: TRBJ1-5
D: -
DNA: TGTGCCAGCAGCTCCGGGACACCCCCGGGACAGCCCCAGCATTTT
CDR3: CASSSGTPPGQPQHF

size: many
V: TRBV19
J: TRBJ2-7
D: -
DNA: TGTGCCAGTAGCCTTACACGGGAAGCCTACGAGCAGTACTTC
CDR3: CASSLTREAYEQYF

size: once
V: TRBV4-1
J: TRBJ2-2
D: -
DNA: TGCGCCAGCAGCCCTTGGACTACTGCGAACACCGGGGAGCTGTTTTTT
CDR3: CASSPWTTANTGELFF

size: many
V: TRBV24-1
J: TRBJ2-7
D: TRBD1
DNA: TGTGCCACCAGTGACCCGCACAGGGGGCGAGACGAGCAGTACTTC
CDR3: CATSDPHRGRDEQYF

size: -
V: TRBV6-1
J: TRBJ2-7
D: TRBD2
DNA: TGTGGCAGCAGTGAAACAGGTGGGGCTAGCGGGATTCGGACCTACGAGCAGTACTTC
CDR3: CGSSETGGASGIRTYEQYF

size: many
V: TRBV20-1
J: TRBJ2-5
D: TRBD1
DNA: TGCAGTGCATCCCCTGTGTCGGGGACAGGGGTGACGGAGACCCAGTACTTC
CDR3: CSASPVSGTGVTETQYF

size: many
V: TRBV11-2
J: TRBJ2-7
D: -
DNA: TGTGCCAGCAGCTTAGCCGGCCATTACGAGCAGTACTTC
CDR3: CASSLAGHYEQYF

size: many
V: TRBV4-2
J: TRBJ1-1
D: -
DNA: TGTGCCAGCAGCCCGAATGCCCTGAACACTGAAGCTTTCTTT
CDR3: CASSPNALNTEAFF

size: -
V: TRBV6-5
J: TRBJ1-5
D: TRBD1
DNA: TGTGCCAGCAGTTCGGGACAGGGCGTTCGGCCCCAGCATTTT
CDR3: CASSSGQGVRPQHF

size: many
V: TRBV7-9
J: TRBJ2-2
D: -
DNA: TGTGCCAGCAGCTTACCAGGGAACACCGGGGAGCTGTTTTTT
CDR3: CASSLPGNTGELFF

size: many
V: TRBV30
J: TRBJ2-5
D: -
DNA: TGTGTAGACCGGACTGGGGTTCAAGAGACCCAGTACTTC
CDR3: CVDRTGVQETQYF

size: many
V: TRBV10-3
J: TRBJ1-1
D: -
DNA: TGTGCCATCAGTGAGTTTTTACTTAGCACGAGGAACACTGAAGCTTTCTTT
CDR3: CAISEFLLSTRNTEAFF

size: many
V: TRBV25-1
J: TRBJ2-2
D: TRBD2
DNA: TGTGCCAGCAGTCCCGGGACTAGTGGGGGCGGGGAGCTGTTTTTT
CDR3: CASSPGTSGGGELFF

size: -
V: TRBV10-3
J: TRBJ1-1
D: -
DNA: TGTGCCATCAAGGGTCAAGGGCAGGCGGCGACGGAAGCTTTCTTT
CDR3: CAIKGQGQAATEAFF

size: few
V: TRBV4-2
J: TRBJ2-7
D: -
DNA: TGTGCCAGCAGCCAAGACCCCAAGGACGAGCAGTACTTC
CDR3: CASSQDPKDEQYF

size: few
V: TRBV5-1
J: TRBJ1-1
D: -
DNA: TGCGCCAGCAGCTTGGACCCAGGGTATTCTGAAGCTTTCTTT
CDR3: CASSLDPGYSEAFF

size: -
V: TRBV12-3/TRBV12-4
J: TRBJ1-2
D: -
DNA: TGTGCCAGCAGTGTGGATCCTCTTGGCTATGGCTACACCTTC
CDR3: CASSVDPLGYGYTF

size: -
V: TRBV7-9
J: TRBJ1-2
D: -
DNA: TGTGCCAGCAGCTTAGCCTCAGGGGCGCACTATGGCTACACCTTC
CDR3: CASSLASGAHYGYTF

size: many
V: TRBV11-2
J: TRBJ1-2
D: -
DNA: TGTGCCAGCAGCTTAGACAGGAATCGGAGGAGCTATGGCTACACCTTC
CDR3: CASSLDRNRRSYGYTF

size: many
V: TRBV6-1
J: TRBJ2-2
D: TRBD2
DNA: TGTGCCAGCGCGAGGACTAGCGGGAGAACCGGGGAGCTGTTTTTT
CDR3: CASARTSGRTGELFF

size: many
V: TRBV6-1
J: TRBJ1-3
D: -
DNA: TGTGCCAGCAGTGACCGACCCTCGGGGGGAAACACCATATATTTT
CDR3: CASSDRPSGGNTIYF

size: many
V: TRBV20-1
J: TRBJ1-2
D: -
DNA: TGCAGTGGGGGCCTTGGGGGCTATGGCTACACCTTC
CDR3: CSGGLGGYGYTF

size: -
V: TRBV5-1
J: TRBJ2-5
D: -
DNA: TGCGCCAGCAGCTTGGGCATCTCAGAGACCCAGTACTTC
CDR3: CASSLGISETQYF

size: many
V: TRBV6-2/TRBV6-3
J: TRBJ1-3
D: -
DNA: TGTGCCAGCAGTCGACCGGACAGAGGAAACACCATATATTTT
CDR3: CASSRPDRGNTIYF

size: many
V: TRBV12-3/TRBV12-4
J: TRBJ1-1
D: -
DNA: TGTGCCAGCAGTCCAAAAGGAAGGGCTTTCTTT
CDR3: CASSPKGRAFF

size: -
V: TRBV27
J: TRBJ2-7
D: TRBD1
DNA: TGTGCCAGCAGTCCCGGGGACAGGGGAGGCAACGAGCAGTACTTC
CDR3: CASSPGDRGGNEQYF